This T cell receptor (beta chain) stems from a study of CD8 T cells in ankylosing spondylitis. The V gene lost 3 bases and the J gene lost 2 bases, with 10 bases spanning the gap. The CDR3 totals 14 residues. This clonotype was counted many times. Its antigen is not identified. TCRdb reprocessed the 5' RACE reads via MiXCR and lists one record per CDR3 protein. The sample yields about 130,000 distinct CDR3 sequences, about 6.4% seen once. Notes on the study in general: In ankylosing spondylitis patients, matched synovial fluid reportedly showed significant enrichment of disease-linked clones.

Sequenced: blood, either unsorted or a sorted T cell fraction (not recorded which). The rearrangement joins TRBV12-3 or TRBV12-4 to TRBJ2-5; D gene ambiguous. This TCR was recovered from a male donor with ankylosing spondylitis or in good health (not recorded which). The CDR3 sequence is CASSLNGPQETQYF. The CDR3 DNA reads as TGTGCCAGCAGTTTGAACGGGCCTCAAGAGACCCAGTACTTC.